This T cell receptor (beta chain) stems from a study of shared clonotypes between healthy human individuals. Some clones are missing from TCRdb's copy, which holds only in-frame ones; the method was immunoSEQ multiplex PCR. The sample carries some 2 million clones, less than 95% recorded once. Naive CD8 cells, CD45RO-negative and positively selected for CCR7, excluded terminally differentiated effector memory CD45RA+ cells. Trimming pared 8 bases from V and 7 bases from J, leaving 8 bases between. The CDR3 is 10 residues long. CDR1 MNHNY and CDR2 SVGAGI come from the germline V gene (reference sequence).

This chain joins TRBV6-6 and TRBJ1-1; no reliable D call. The clonotype comes from a man aged 18 to 29 in good health. The sample taken for sequencing was naive CD8+ T cells sorted from blood. For the CDR3, the DNA is TGTGCCAGCGGAATCATTGAAGCTTTCTTT. It is translated as CASGIIEAFF.